This TCR beta chain was documented in a study of PD-1 blockade in classical Hodgkin lymphoma. This clone was detected only a few times. Its target is unknown. In every patient, relapse followed autologous stem cell transplantation, while exposure to brentuximab vedotin differed. Complete response, partial response or progressive disease made up the best responses. General study results and limits: CD4+ TCR diversity, unlike CD8+, climbed significantly by C4D1. Nivolumab initiated under 1 year post-ASCT led to patient exclusion. Complete responders entered with baseline diversity on par with newly diagnosed patients, the results showed.

The V and J ends lost 1 base and 0 bases respectively, with 7 bases between them. The length of the CDR3 is 15 residues. From germline, CDR1 is SEHNR and CDR2 FQNEAQ (reference sequence). Method: immunoSEQ multiplex PCR; TCRdb's copy keeps in-frame clones and lacks some. The sample has 15,000 to 20,000 clones, 70% to 80% seen once. Here the sequenced sample was peripheral blood mononuclear cells (PBMCs), taken at baseline. The chain couples TRBV7-9 to TRBJ1-3; no reliable D call. The receptor was isolated from a human donor with classical Hodgkin lymphoma. CDR3 in DNA: TGTGCCAGCAGCTTAGATGGACGCTCTGGAAACACCATATATTTT. Protein sequence: CASSLDGRSGNTIYF.